Listed below are T cell receptor beta chains from one sample, sequenced in a study of blood T cells in healthy people across ages. TCRdb ran MiXCR on the 5' RACE reads and lists one entry per CDR3 protein. There are roughly 1.5 million distinct CDR3 sequences in the sample; under 55% occur only once, and around 4% lies in the top ten. Material for sequencing was blood. The receptors shown here come from a woman aged 18-29 years in good health. CDR3s include the opening cysteine and the closing phenylalanine or tryptophan. The D gene is left open where the match is weak. The size entry is marked missing in some rows and otherwise reads once, few, many or a size class.

>16|TRBJ2-1|TRBV7-9|NA|TRBD2
TGTGCCAGCAGGTGGACTAGCGGGGGGGGCCTGGATGAGCAGTTCTTC
CASRWTSGGGLDEQFF
>15|TRBJ1-1|TRBV20-1|few|NA
TGCAGTGCTAGAGATTCCGGGGGGATGAACACTGAAGCTTTCTTT
CSARDSGGMNTEAFF
>15|TRBJ2-1|TRBV29-1|NA|TRBD2
TGCAGCGTTGAGGGAGGGACTAGCTCCTACAATGAGCAGTTCTTC
CSVEGGTSSYNEQFF
>14|TRBJ2-1|TRBV27|NA|TRBD2
TGTGCCAGCAGTCCAAGCGGGAGCGGCAATGAGCAGTTCTTC
CASSPSGSGNEQFF
>15|TRBJ1-1|TRBV7-9|NA|NA
TGTGCCGGCAGCTTAGCAGTCTCCGGGGGGACTGAAGCTTTCTTT
CAGSLAVSGGTEAFF
>13|TRBJ1-1|TRBV28|NA|NA
TGTGCCAGCCACAGACTCCCTGGGACTGAAGCTTTCTTT
CASHRLPGTEAFF
>12|TRBJ1-5|TRBV28|NA|NA
TGTGCCAGCAGTTTAATCCATCAGCCCCAGCATTTT
CASSLIHQPQHF
>14|TRBJ2-3|TRBV24-1|NA|NA
TGTGCCACCAGTGATACTCCTAGCACAGATACGCAGTATTTT
CATSDTPSTDTQYF
>13|TRBJ2-3|TRBV30|few|NA
TGTGCCTGGAGTCTAGCGATGGCAGATACGCAGTATTTT
CAWSLAMADTQYF
>15|TRBJ2-6|TRBV6-2/TRBV6-3|NA|NA
TGTGCCAGCAGTTGGTACTCCTCTGGGGCCAACGTCCTGACTTTC
CASSWYSSGANVLTF
>14|TRBJ2-1|TRBV21-1|NA|NA
TGTGCCAGGCGCGGACTAGCGGGAGTTAATGAGCAGTTCTTC
CARRGLAGVNEQFF
>16|TRBJ2-1|TRBV24-1|NA|NA
TGTGCCACCAGTGATCCCACCCCCGGAAACTACGATGAGCAGTTCTTC
CATSDPTPGNYDEQFF
>14|TRBJ2-3|TRBV2|NA|TRBD2
TGTGCCGGGGGGGGACTAGCGGGAGAAGATACGCAGTATTTT
CAGGGLAGEDTQYF
>15|TRBJ1-1|TRBV4-3|NA|TRBD1
TGCGCCAGCAGCCAAGGTGCAGGGGGCCACACTGAAGCTTTCTTT
CASSQGAGGHTEAFF
>15|TRBJ1-3|TRBV4-1|NA|NA
TGCGCCAGCAGCCAAGTCAGGAGTTACGGAAACACCATATATTTT
CASSQVRSYGNTIYF
>14|TRBJ2-5|TRBV7-2|NA|NA
TGTGCCAGCAGCTTAGGTCCAGGGACAGAGACCCAGTACTTC
CASSLGPGTETQYF
>16|TRBJ2-5|TRBV4-3|NA|NA
TGCGCCAGCAGCCAACGGTCGATAGGCCTACAAGAGACCCAGTACTTC
CASSQRSIGLQETQYF
>13|TRBJ1-4|TRBV7-9|NA|NA
TGTGCCAGCAGCCTCGGGAATAATGAAAAACTGTTTTTT
CASSLGNNEKLFF
>16|TRBJ2-1|TRBV5-1|NA|TRBD2
TGCGCCAGCAGCAGCAGCGGGGGGGGTTTCGTCAATGAGCAGTTCTTC
CASSSSGGGFVNEQFF
>17|TRBJ2-3|TRBV29-1|NA|NA
TGCAGCGTTGAAGATCGGGTAGTGGCAGAAAGCACAGATACGCAGTATTTT
CSVEDRVVAESTDTQYF
>16|TRBJ2-2|TRBV20-1|NA|NA
TGCAGTGCTAGAGATCGATCACGAGGGAACACCGGGGAGCTGTTTTTT
CSARDRSRGNTGELFF
>16|TRBJ1-2|TRBV7-3|NA|TRBD1
TGTGCCAGCAGCTTAAGGGCGGGACAGGGTGTGGATGGCTACACCTTC
CASSLRAGQGVDGYTF
>13|TRBJ2-7|TRBV7-8|NA|NA
TGTGCCAGCAGCTTATACGCCGAAGGGGCCCAGTACTTC
CASSLYAEGAQYF
>14|TRBJ2-4|TRBV12-3/TRBV12-4|few|NA
TGTGCCAGCAGTTTCCGGGAAGCCAAAAACATTCAGTACTTC
CASSFREAKNIQYF